Each of the 4 T cell receptor beta chains below was sequenced from the same sample in a study of T-cell reconstitution after alpha-beta-depleted transplantation in children listed by TCRdb under 2016. Libraries came from PCR. The run used an Illumina HiSeq 2500. Molecular barcoding was employed in the preparation of TCR libraries, with unique molecular identifiers being used to normalize TCRbeta repertoire quantification. TCRdb reprocessed the public reads (quality trimming at Q25 with fastp, clone calling with MiXCR) and kept in-frame beta chains. Records with the same CDR3 protein are collapsed into one entry carrying the most frequent genes and DNA. This sample gives fewer than 25,000 distinct CDR3 sequences in total; about a tenth of them show up just once. The top ten clones comprise around 23% of the sample. The sample here was PBMCs from the stem cell graft donor, taken from the stem cell graft. The receptors originated from a human donor who donated a stem cell graft to a child with chronic granulomatous disease.

V is TRBV3-1 and J is TRBJ2-7, with D possibly TRBD1 on 5 matching bases. V was clipped by 10 bases and J by 5 bases, with 18 bases between them. CDR1 and CDR2 from the germline V gene are LGHDT and YNNKEL (reference sequence). This CDR3 has 13 amino acids. Written as DNA, the CDR3 is TGTGCCACCTCCCAGGCAGGGATCGACGAGCAGTACTTC. Protein sequence: CATSQAGIDEQYF.

The chain couples TRBV19 to TRBJ1-1; tentatively, D is TRBD1 (5 bases). CDR1 LNHDA and CDR2 SQIVND come from the germline V gene (reference sequence). The CDR3 runs 15 residues. Trimming pared 3 bases from V and 0 bases from J, leaving 11 bases between. The CDR3 bases are TGTGCCAGTAGTATTGCAGGGACCTTGAACACTGAAGCTTTCTTT. Amino acid sequence: CASSIAGTLNTEAFF.

This clonotype occurred many times. The V and J genes are TRBV20-1 and TRBJ1-6, with 7 bases fitting TRBD1. The CDR3 extends over 21 amino acids. The V and J ends lost 1 base and 0 bases, in that order; junction bases with no gene match: 18. In germline, CDR1 is DFQATT, CDR2 SNEGSKA (reference sequence). The CDR3 DNA reads as TGCAGTGCTAGAGTCCAATCCACGCCGGGACAGACAAGCTCCTATAATTCACCCCTCCACTTT. This codes for CSARVQSTPGQTSSYNSPLHF.

Many counts were recorded for this clonotype. The chain links TRBV5-1 to TRBJ2-7; D may be TRBD2 (5 bases). The CDR3 extends over 14 amino acids. CDR1 is SGHRS and CDR2 is YFSETQ in the germline V gene. Trimming cost V 0 bases and J 4 bases, with 11 bases left between them. CDR3 sequence: CASSLEPLEYEQYF. The CDR3 nucleotides are TGCGCCAGCAGCTTGGAACCACTAGAATACGAGCAGTACTTC. The complete variable domain, with remaining parts taken from reference TRBV5-1 and TRBJ2-7, reads KAGVTQTPRYLIKTRGQQVTLSCSPISGHRSVSWYQQTPGQGLQFLFEYFSETQRNKGNFPGRFSGRQFSNSRSEMNVSTLELGDSALYLCASSLEPLEYEQYFGPGTRLTVT.